This passage covers 8 T cell receptor beta chains from one sample sequenced in a study of cytomegalovirus exposure and HLA in healthy donors. 60 Vbeta and 13 Jbeta primers were used in PCR. The assay was immunoSEQ multiplex PCR, and TCRdb's table has in-frame clones only and misses some. The sample table includes about 140,000 clones. Source material: PBMCs. The receptors were sampled from a woman aged 18-29 years in good health and CMV-seronegative.

CDR3 nucleotide sequence: TGCGCCAGCAGCCAAGATTATAGGGGATCCTATGGCTACACCTTC. Its protein product is CASSQDYRGSYGYTF. J is TRBJ1-2 and V is TRBV4-3; D may be TRBD1 (5 bases). Deletions cut 0 bases from V and 4 bases from J, with 12 bases between. Germline CDR1 is LGHNA and CDR2 is YSLEER. This CDR3 comprises 15 residues.

The chain has TRBV11-3 and TRBJ2-1; 7 positions match TRBD2. The CDR3 has 18 amino acids. With V trimmed by 0 bases and J by 0 bases, 8 bases remained unmatched. Per the germline V gene, CDR1 is SGHNT and CDR2 is YENEEA. DNA for the CDR3: TGTGCCAGCAGCTTAGAGCAAGCGGGATCAAACTCCTACAATGAGCAGTTCTTC. Encoded protein: CASSLEQAGSNSYNEQFF.

The genes are TRBV7-3 and TRBJ2-1; TRBD1 matches at 8 bases. The CDR3 contains 14 residues. The J segment lost 6 bases and the V segment lost 5 bases, leaving 6 bases of the junction unmatched. Germline loops: CDR1 SGHTA, CDR2 FQGTGA. CDR3 DNA: TGTGCCAGCAGCCCCGACAGGGGAGGCAATGAGCAGTTCTTC. The encoded protein is CASSPDRGGNEQFF.

The genes are TRBV7-9 and TRBJ1-1, with unresolved D. The CDR3 loop spans 15 amino acids. Trimming shortened V by 6 bases and J by 4 bases, and 18 bases separated the two germline ends. CDR1 and CDR2 from the germline V gene are SEHNR and FQNEAQ (reference sequence). The CDR3 reads CASRHPTDGGTEAFF. CDR3 DNA sequence: TGTGCCAGCAGACACCCGACGGACGGAGGCACTGAAGCTTTCTTT.

The V gene is TRBV6-5, the J gene TRBJ1-6, with D hard to call. Deletions cut 6 bases from V and 8 bases from J, with 17 bases between. CDR1 is MNHEY, CDR2 SVGAGI, per germline. This CDR3 is 15 amino acids long. CDR3 amino acids: CASSPATGWDSPLHF. DNA for the CDR3: TGTGCCAGCAGCCCGGCTACGGGGTGGGATTCACCCCTCCACTTT.

The chain uses TRBV7-8 and TRBJ2-5; tentatively, D is TRBD1 (6 bases). From germline, CDR1 is SGHVS and CDR2 FQNEAQ. V was pared by 2 bases and J by 5 bases, with 12 bases between. CDR3 length: 14 residues. The CDR3 is CASSLLGAGETQYF. The CDR3 DNA reads as TGTGCCAGCAGCTTATTGGGGGCGGGTGAGACCCAGTACTTC.

The J gene is TRBJ1-4, the V gene TRBV5-1; no definite D call. Trimming removed 2 bases from V and 6 bases from J, with 11 bases in between. This CDR3 has 14 amino acids. CDR1 and CDR2 (germline): SGHRS, YFSETQ. The CDR3 reads CASSFSSFYEKLFF. CDR3 coding DNA: TGCGCCAGCAGCTTTTCCAGTTTTTATGAAAAACTGTTTTTT.

The rearrangement links TRBV6-5 to TRBJ1-4; 8 nucleotides match TRBD1. V was clipped by 6 bases and J by 7 bases; unmatched bases: 7. The CDR3 runs to 14 residues. The germline V gene encodes CDR1 MNHEY and CDR2 SVGAGI. CDR3 coding DNA: TGTGCCAGCAGCCGAACCAGGGGGCTTGAAAAACTGTTTTTT. It is translated as CASSRTRGLEKLFF.